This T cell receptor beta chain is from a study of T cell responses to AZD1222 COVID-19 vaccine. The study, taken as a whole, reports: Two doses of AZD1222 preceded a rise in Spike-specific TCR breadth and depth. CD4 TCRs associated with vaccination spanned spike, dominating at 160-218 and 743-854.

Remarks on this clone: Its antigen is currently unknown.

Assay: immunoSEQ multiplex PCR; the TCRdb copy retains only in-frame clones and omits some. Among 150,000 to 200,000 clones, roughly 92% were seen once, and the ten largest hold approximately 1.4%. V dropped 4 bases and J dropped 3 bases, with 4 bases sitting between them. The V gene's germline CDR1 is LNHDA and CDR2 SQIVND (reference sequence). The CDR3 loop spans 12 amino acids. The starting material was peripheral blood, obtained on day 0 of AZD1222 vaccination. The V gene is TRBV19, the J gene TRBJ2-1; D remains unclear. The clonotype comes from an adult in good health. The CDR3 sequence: CASSNFYNEQFF. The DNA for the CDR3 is TGTGCCAGTAGTAATTTCTACAATGAGCAGTTCTTC.